The 5 T cell receptor beta chains given below trace back to one sample, sequenced in a study of tumor-infiltrating lymphocytes in primary liver carcinoma. cDNA specific to TCR beta was made from approximately 0.55 ug of total RNA, with a constant-region primer employed for priming. Amplification in three nested multiplex PCR rounds with slightly modified ARM-PCR gave rise to TCR beta libraries. TRBV1-TRBV30 forward primers paired with a C-beta reverse primer drove the first two PCR rounds, about 10 cycles each. TCRdb passed the multiplex PCR reads through MiXCR, listing each CDR3 protein once. The profile shows 300,000 to 350,000 distinct CDR3 sequences, around 60% of them singletons. Germline DNA was also extracted, and blood RNA derived from unsorted whole blood. Source material: peripheral blood. The receptors shown here come from a man in his forties with primary liver carcinoma and hepatitis B virus infection.

CDR3 DNA: TGTGACAGCAGCACGAGGACTAGCGGGAGGCCCTCAGTC. This gives the protein CDSSTRTSGRPSV. The chain carries TRBV11-2 and TRBJ2-7, with TRBD2 matching over 14 bases. CDR1 and CDR2 from the germline V gene are SGHAT and FQNNGV. The CDR3 consists of 13 residues.

In its sample, this clonotype was seen once. The chain combines TRBV6-2 or TRBV6-3 with TRBJ1-1; D may be TRBD1 (5 bases). V lost 5 bases to trimming and J lost 4 bases, with 17 bases between them. Germline lookup yields CDR1 MNHEY and CDR2 SVGEGT. The CDR3 runs to 15 residues. CDR3 protein: CASSKGPLIRTEAFF. In nucleotides, the CDR3 is TGTGCCAGCAGTAAGGGGCCCCTGATACGCACTGAAGCTTTCTTT.

This rearrangement joins TRBV18 to TRBJ1-1, with TRBD1 matching over 9 bases. The CDR3 is 13 amino acids. Per the germline V gene, CDR1 is KGHSH and CDR2 is LQKENI. V was clipped by 5 bases and J by 6 bases; unmatched bases: 4. CDR3 sequence reads: CASSDDRGAEAFF. CDR3 bases: TGTGCCAGCTCAGACGACAGGGGGGCTGAAGCTTTCTTT.

As concerns this clonotype: At one end the junction does not follow the germline gene, possibly because of a read error. V gene TRBV4-3 combines with J gene TRBJ2-3; possibly TRBD1 for D (5 bases). The CDR3 sequence is 16 residues long. Germline lookup yields CDR1 LGHNA and CDR2 YSLEER. The CDR3 here is CASSQETQGVTDMQYF. Here the CDR3 DNA reads TGCGCCAGCAGCCAAGAAACTCAGGGCGTCACAGATATGCAGTATTTT.

As regards this clonotype: A junction end diverges from the germline sequence, so it may reflect a read error. The genes are TRBV4-1 and TRBJ2-7; tentative D call: TRBD2 (6 bases). Germline values: CDR1 MGHRA, CDR2 YSYEKL. This CDR3 comprises 15 residues. The CDR3 DNA reads TGTGCCAGGAGCCAAGATGAGGGCGGGAACTACGAGCGGTACTTC. Protein sequence: CARSQDEGGNYERYF.